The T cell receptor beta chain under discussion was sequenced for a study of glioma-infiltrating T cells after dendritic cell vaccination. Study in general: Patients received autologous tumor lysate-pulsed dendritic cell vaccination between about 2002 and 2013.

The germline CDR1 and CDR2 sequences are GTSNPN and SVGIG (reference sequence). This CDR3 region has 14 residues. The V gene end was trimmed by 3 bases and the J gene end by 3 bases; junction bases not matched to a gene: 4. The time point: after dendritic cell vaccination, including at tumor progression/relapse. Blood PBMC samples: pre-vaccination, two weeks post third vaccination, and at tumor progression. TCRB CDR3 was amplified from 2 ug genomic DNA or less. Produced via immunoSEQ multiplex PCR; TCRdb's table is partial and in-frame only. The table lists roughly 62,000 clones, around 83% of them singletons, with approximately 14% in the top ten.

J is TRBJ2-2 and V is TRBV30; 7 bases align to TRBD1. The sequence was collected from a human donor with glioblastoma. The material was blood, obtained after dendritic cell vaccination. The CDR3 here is CAWSGDRYTGELFF. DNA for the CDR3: TGTGCCTGGAGCGGGGACAGATACACCGGGGAGCTGTTTTTT.